The next 26 T cell receptor beta chains were all read from a single sample in a study of T cell responses to AZD1222 COVID-19 vaccine (dated by TCRdb to the early 2020s). Libraries were constructed by the immunoSEQ multiplex PCR assay. TCRdb carries this immuneACCESS record with in-frame sequences only. Its versions omit some clonotypes, under half of them owing to an unresolved V gene in the studies checked, with the rest unexplained. This sample is represented by about 160,000 clones; about 91% of them were singletons. The ten most abundant clones make up 1.4% of the sample. This specimen's time point label, per the study, means: baseline before first vaccination. The sample consisted of peripheral blood, taken on day 0 of AZD1222 vaccination. All receptors derive from an adult in good health.

This chain uses TRBV2 with TRBJ1-6, with D unclear. The V gene's germline CDR1 is SNHLY and CDR2 FYNNEI. V lost 9 bases, J lost 7 bases, and 13 bases lay in between. The CDR3 spans 13 residues. The CDR3 DNA reads TGTGCCAGTTTTATGGCCAAAAATTCACCCCTCCACTTT. This translates into CASFMAKNSPLHF.

V gene TRBV30 combines with J gene TRBJ1-1, with unresolved D. The CDR3 loop spans 13 amino acids. V was clipped by 2 bases and J by 0 bases, with 7 bases between them. Germline lookup yields CDR1 GTSNPN and CDR2 SVGIG (reference sequence). The CDR3 region is CAWSMELNTEAFF. The CDR3 DNA sequence: TGTGCCTGGAGTATGGAGCTGAACACTGAAGCTTTCTTT.

CDR3 coding DNA: TGTGCCAGCAGCTTAGACAGGGGCTACTACGAGCAGTACTTC. Its protein is CASSLDRGYYEQYF. The rearrangement uses TRBV7-9 and TRBJ2-7; 7 bases line up with TRBD1. Germline loops: CDR1 SEHNR, CDR2 FQNEAQ (reference sequence). The length of the CDR3 is 14 residues. J lost 3 bases, V lost 1 base, and 3 bases had no gene match.

This clone was recorded once. The rearrangement links TRBV21-1 to TRBJ2-7; the DNA was not compared with TRBD1, the D call given in the table. TRBV21-1 is classified as a pseudogene. The CDR3 runs 15 residues. This CDR3 is CASSKVRQVPYEQYF. Written as DNA, the CDR3 is TGTGCCAGCAGCAAAGTCCGACAGGTACCCTACGAGCAGTACTTC.

This clone has just a few counts. The chain has TRBV7-9 and TRBJ2-1, with D perhaps TRBD2 (5 bases). V was shortened by 4 bases and J by 5 bases, with 15 bases between the two germline ends. From germline, CDR1 is SEHNR and CDR2 FQNEAQ (reference sequence). This CDR3 has 15 residues. The CDR3 loop reads CASSYLRVADNEQFF. CDR3 in DNA: TGTGCCAGCAGCTATTTGAGGGTAGCTGACAATGAGCAGTTCTTC.

DNA of the CDR3: TGTGCCAGCAGCCAAGGACAGGGCGACAATCAGCCCCAGCATTTT. The encoded protein is CASSQGQGDNQPQHF. J is TRBJ1-5 and V is TRBV4-2; 7 bases line up with TRBD1. This CDR3 is 15 amino acids long. Trimming cost V 1 base and J 3 bases; bases outside gene matches: 3. Germline CDR1 reads LGHNA; CDR2 reads YNFKEQ.

This rearrangement joins TRBV6-2 or TRBV6-3 to TRBJ2-5; 15 nucleotides match TRBD2. CDR3 length equals 16 residues. V lost 6 bases to trimming and J lost 4 bases; unmatched junction nucleotides: 6. Germline loops: CDR1 MNHEY, CDR2 SVGEGT. CDR3 in DNA: TGTGCCAGCAGCTCTGGACTAGCGGGAGGGAGAGAGACCCAGTACTTC. Its protein is CASSSGLAGGRETQYF.

The rearrangement joins TRBV28 to TRBJ1-5, with D unclear. Germline CDR1 MDHEN, CDR2 SYDVKM. The CDR3 is 17 amino acids. V lost 2 bases to trimming and J lost 2 bases, with 16 bases between them. For the CDR3, the DNA is TGTGCCAGCAGTTTAATAGTCCGAGACAAGCGCAATCAGCCCCAGCATTTT. Protein: CASSLIVRDKRNQPQHF.

A few counts support this clone. J is TRBJ2-7 and V is TRBV7-2; TRBD2 matches at 9 bases. Germline V CDR1 and CDR2: SGHTA, FQGNSA. This CDR3 has 13 amino acids. The trim removed 6 bases at V and 6 bases at J, leaving 6 bases unmatched. CDR3 region: CASSQPGLAEQYF. The CDR3 nucleotides read TGTGCCAGCAGTCAACCGGGACTAGCCGAGCAGTACTTC.

The rearrangement uses TRBV4-2 and TRBJ1-1; D remains unclear. Looked up from germline, CDR1 is LGHNA and CDR2 is YNFKEQ. The CDR3 contains 14 residues. Between the trimmed V and J ends, which lost 4 bases and 1 base, there was a span of 10 bases. CDR3 bases: TGTGCCAGCAGCCTAACCTTAGAGAACACTGAAGCTTTCTTT. It encodes CASSLTLENTEAFF.

This clone appeared a few times. The chain uses TRBV7-2 and TRBJ1-4; no reliable D call. This CDR3 contains 12 residues. In germline, CDR1 is SGHTA, CDR2 FQGNSA. The V end lost 1 base, the J end lost 11 bases, and 8 bases lay between the germline ends. CDR3 in amino acids: CASSLDREKLFF. As DNA, the CDR3 is TGTGCCAGCAGCTTAGATCGGGAGAAACTGTTTTTT. The full variable domain, completed using reference TRBV7-2 and TRBJ1-4, is GAGVSQSPSNKVTEKGKDVELRCDPISGHTALYWYRQSLGQGLEFLIYFQGNSAPDKSGLPSDRFSAERTGGSVSTLTIQRTQQEDSAVYLCASSLDREKLFFGSGTQLSVL.

The rearrangement links TRBV30 to TRBJ2-2; no definite D call. This CDR3 spans 15 amino acids. V dropped 3 bases and J dropped 1 base, with 12 bases sitting between them. The germline CDR1 and CDR2 sequences are GTSNPN and SVGIG (reference sequence). CDR3 in amino acids: CAWSPGWGNTGELFF. DNA of the CDR3: TGTGCCTGGAGCCCTGGGTGGGGGAACACCGGGGAGCTGTTTTTT.

The rearrangement links TRBV4-1 to TRBJ2-3, with 7 bases identical to TRBD2. CDR3 length equals 15 residues. V dropped 0 bases and J dropped 6; count of bases not matched to a gene: 6. The germline gives CDR1 MGHRA, CDR2 YSYEKL. The CDR3 sequence is CASSQDRLGGDTQYF. The DNA of the CDR3 is TGCGCCAGCAGCCAAGACCGCCTCGGGGGGGATACGCAGTATTTT.

The chain recombines TRBV5-1 with TRBJ1-1; D not resolved. The germline CDR1 and CDR2 sequences are SGHRS and YFSETQ. CDR3 length: 14 residues. Trimming removed 0 bases from V and 2 bases from J, with 8 bases in between. The CDR3 region is CASSLASANTEAFF. The CDR3 region has the DNA TGCGCCAGCAGCTTGGCATCAGCCAACACTGAAGCTTTCTTT.

The J gene is TRBJ2-1, the V gene TRBV13; D not resolved. CDR3 length equals 16 residues. Trimming cost V 5 bases and J 0 bases, with 14 bases left between them. Germline lookup yields CDR1 PRHDT and CDR2 FYEKMQ (reference sequence). CDR3: CASSPMGTSSYNEQFF. CDR3 bases: TGTGCCAGCAGCCCCATGGGAACGAGCTCCTACAATGAGCAGTTCTTC.

The V and J genes are TRBV7-9 and TRBJ1-6, with 7 bases aligning to TRBD1. The V gene end was trimmed by 8 bases and the J gene end by 5 bases; junction bases not matched to a gene: 9. The CDR3 loop spans 15 amino acids. Germline V gene lookup returns CDR1 SEHNR and CDR2 FQNEAQ (reference sequence). CDR3 residues: CASGLTGQNNSPLHF. CDR3 bases: TGTGCCAGCGGCCTAACGGGACAGAATAATTCACCCCTCCACTTT.

The table lists this clone with a count of one. The chain combines TRBV7-9 with TRBJ2-2, with a tentative D call TRBD2 (5 bases). CDR3 size: 13 residues. Looked up from germline, CDR1 is SEHNR and CDR2 is FQNEAQ (reference sequence). Deletions cut 3 bases from V and 6 bases from J, with 8 bases between. The CDR3, as DNA: TGTGCCAGCAGCTTGAACGGGGCCGGGGAGCTGTTTTTT. It codes for CASSLNGAGELFF.

The chain combines TRBV2 with TRBJ1-2, with D unresolved. V gave up 4 bases and J gave up 2 bases, with 14 bases separating them. Germline lookup yields CDR1 SNHLY and CDR2 FYNNEI. The CDR3 spans 15 residues. The CDR3 bases are TGTGCCAGCAGTGGGCCACCTTTGGTAAACTATGGCTACACCTTC. This gives the protein CASSGPPLVNYGYTF.

This chain connects TRBV7-2 to TRBJ1-3; D perhaps matches TRBD1 (5 bases). CDR1 and CDR2 from the germline V gene are SGHTA and FQGNSA. CDR3 length equals 16 residues. The V gene lost 5 bases and the J gene lost 0 bases, with 14 bases spanning the gap. CDR3 sequence reads: CASSNPPGRSGNTIYF. CDR3 DNA: TGTGCCAGCAGCAACCCCCCAGGGCGCTCTGGAAACACCATATATTTT.

The J gene is TRBJ2-7, the V gene TRBV6-5; 8 bases map to TRBD1. The CDR3 covers 14 residues. Per germline, CDR1 MNHEY and CDR2 SVGAGI. Losses at the gene ends were 0 bases for V and 3 bases for J; bases not matched to a gene: 1. Written as DNA, the CDR3 is TGTGCCAGCAGTTACTCGGACAGGGTCTACGAGCAGTACTTC. The encoded protein is CASSYSDRVYEQYF.

This chain joins TRBV6-1 and TRBJ2-1; 10 bases align to TRBD2. Trimming removed 2 bases from V and 12 bases from J; junction bases left unmatched: 13. Germline CDR1 MNHNS, CDR2 SASEGT. The CDR3 runs 16 residues. CDR3 bases: TGTGCCAGCAGTGAACGGACTAGCGGCCCGGGTGTACGGCAGTTCTTC. Translation: CASSERTSGPGVRQFF.

The chain links TRBV6-2 or TRBV6-3 to TRBJ2-1; the match to TRBD2 covers 15 bases. Germline lookup yields CDR1 MNHEY and CDR2 SVGEGT. This CDR3 comprises 18 residues. J gave up 4 bases and V 6 bases, and 10 bases lay outside the gene matches. CDR3 in DNA: TGTGCCAGCAGCAACTCCGGACTAGCGGGGGGGTTGTACAATGAGCAGTTCTTC. It codes for CASSNSGLAGGLYNEQFF.

DNA for the CDR3: TGTGCCAGCAGCCAAGCCGGGGGCGGAGGAAACACCATATATTTT. Its translation is CASSQAGGGGNTIYF. This rearrangement joins TRBV14 to TRBJ1-3; D may be TRBD1 (6 bases). The CDR3 is 15 amino acids. Deletions cut 1 base from V and 4 bases from J, with 11 bases between. The V gene's germline CDR1 is SGHDN and CDR2 FVKESK.

The chain joins TRBV2 to TRBJ1-2; no clear D gene. The V end lost 2 bases, the J end lost 0 bases, and 25 bases lay between the germline ends. Germline lookup yields CDR1 SNHLY and CDR2 FYNNEI. The CDR3 covers 20 residues. In DNA form, the CDR3 reads TGTGCCAGCAGTGAACCCTTACTCCCCTCCGGAGGGAATTCTAACTATGGCTACACCTTC. It specifies CASSEPLLPSGGNSNYGYTF.

V usage is TRBV19 and J usage is TRBJ2-3, with D perhaps being TRBD1 or TRBD2 (6 bases each). Germline assignment: CDR1 LNHDA and CDR2 SQIVND (reference sequence). V lost 5 bases and J 7 bases, leaving 19 bases between the germline ends. The CDR3 extends over 15 amino acids. The CDR3 spells CASSPGAFRLNTQYF. The CDR3 DNA sequence: TGTGCCAGTAGTCCGGGGGCCTTTCGGTTGAATACGCAGTATTTT.

In this sample, this clone turned up a few times. This rearrangement joins TRBV5-1 to TRBJ2-2, with a possible D match to TRBD1 (5 bases). Germline V gene sequence: CDR1 SGHRS, CDR2 YFSETQ. V was cut by 4 bases and J by 2 bases, with 12 bases left in between. This CDR3 region has 15 residues. The CDR3 DNA is TGCGCCAGCAGCCTGATACAGGTTAACACCGGGGAGCTGTTTTTT. Encoded protein: CASSLIQVNTGELFF.